Below are 19 T cell receptor beta chains sequenced from a single sample in a study of regulatory T cells in long-lasting Graves disease. CDR3-region Arm-PCR and iRepertoire HTBI primers produced the TCR beta libraries. TCRdb re-called the multiplex PCR reads through MiXCR, storing one row per CDR3 protein. The top ten clones hold around 30% of a sample with almost 350,000 distinct CDR3 sequences, around a fifth of them seen once. Sample time point: persistent/refractory GD, antithyroid drugs over 5 years with positive TRAb. PBMC RNA was the source of the TCR library. Source: peripheral blood mononuclear cells (PBMCs), taken when the disease was refractory, from a patient treated with antithyroid drugs. The origin of the receptors is a female donor with Graves disease.

This clonotype was detected many times. CDR3 residues: CASSFIPGSFVETQYF. The CDR3 coding sequence is TGTGCCAGCAGCTTCATCCCGGGGAGCTTTGTGGAGACCCAGTACTTC. The chain carries TRBV3-1 and TRBJ2-5; the D gene is possibly TRBD2 (5 bases). CDR1 and CDR2 from the germline V gene are LGHDT and YNNKEL (reference sequence). Between the trimmed V and J ends, which lost 5 bases and 5 bases, there was a span of 21 bases. This CDR3 contains 16 residues.

The gene calls are TRBV24-1 and TRBJ1-5; D possibly corresponds to TRBD1 (6 bases). Germline values: CDR1 KGHDR, CDR2 SFDVKD. The CDR3 is made up of 16 amino acids. V dropped 2 bases and J dropped 5 bases, with 15 bases sitting between them. For the CDR3, the DNA is TGTGCCACCAGTGATTCTCGCTTAGGGGGGGATCAGCCCCAGCATTTT. Amino acid sequence: CATSDSRLGGDQPQHF.

This clonotype was detected ten times or more. This chain joins TRBV7-3 and TRBJ1-1; 7 nucleotides match TRBD1. The CDR3 runs to 15 residues. CDR1 and CDR2 from the germline V gene are SGHTA and FQGTGA. V lost 5 bases to trimming and J lost 6 bases; unmatched junction nucleotides: 12. The CDR3 sequence is CASSLGTVSPAEAFF. The DNA of the CDR3 is TGTGCCAGCAGCCTGGGGACAGTATCCCCTGCTGAAGCTTTCTTT.

A note on this clonotype: An end of the junction differs from the germline gene, which may be a read error. The CDR3: CASGFGGNTEAFF. The CDR3, as DNA: TGTGCTAGCGGTTTTGGCGGTAACACTGAAGCTTTCTTT. The V gene is TRBV12-5, the J gene TRBJ1-1; D gene uncertain. The CDR3 loop spans 13 amino acids. Germline-derived CDR1 and CDR2 are LGHNT and FRNRAP.

This clonotype was recorded many times. The chain combines TRBV19 with TRBJ2-2, with 9 bases identical to TRBD1. The CDR3 is 15 amino acids. Trimming took 4 bases from V and 1 from J; bases not matched to a gene: 1. In germline, CDR1 is LNHDA, CDR2 SQIVND (reference sequence). CDR3 loop: CASSTGQGNTGELFF. The CDR3, as DNA: TGTGCCAGTAGTACGGGACAGGGGAACACCGGGGAGCTGTTTTTT.

This clonotype was counted many times. V gene TRBV18 combines with J gene TRBJ1-2; no clear D. Germline CDR1 reads KGHSH; CDR2 reads LQKENI. V was shortened by 5 bases and J by 4 bases, with 8 bases between the two germline ends. The CDR3 has 12 amino acids. The CDR3 here is CASSGFGYGYTF. Written as DNA, the CDR3 is TGTGCCAGCTCAGGTTTCGGCTATGGCTACACCTTC. Together with reference TRBV18 and TRBJ1-2, the CDR3 gives the full variable domain: NAGVMQNPRHLVRRRGQEARLRCSPMKGHSHVYWYRQLPEEGLKFMVYLQKENIIDESGMPKERFSAEFPKEGPSILRIQQVVRGDSAAYFCASSGFGYGYTFGSGTRLTVV.

The CDR3 loop is CSAPLGTSGGYEQYF. In DNA, the CDR3 is TGCAGTGCTCCACTCGGGACTAGCGGAGGATACGAGCAGTACTTC. V and J are TRBV20-1 and TRBJ2-7; TRBD2 agrees at 11 bases. The length of the CDR3 is 15 residues. Germline CDR1 reads DFQATT; CDR2 reads SNEGSKA (reference sequence). J lost 4 bases, V lost 5 bases, and 10 bases had no gene match.

The chain recombines TRBV5-1 with TRBJ1-5; D may be TRBD1 (5 bases). CDR3 length: 16 amino acids. Germline V gives CDR1 SGHRS, CDR2 YFSETQ. Trimming stripped 2 bases from V and 6 bases from J, with 18 bases between. CDR3 sequence: CASSFRPTGTGQPQHF. The DNA for the CDR3 is TGCGCCAGCAGCTTCCGCCCCACAGGTACGGGTCAGCCCCAGCATTTT.

Ten or more counts support this clonotype. This chain connects TRBV20-1 to TRBJ1-5; D not certain. Trimming left V 3 bases short and J 2 bases short, with 17 bases between. The CDR3 has 16 amino acids. Germline V gene lookup returns CDR1 DFQATT and CDR2 SNEGSKA (reference sequence). In DNA, the CDR3 is TGCAGTGCTAGCGATTCAGGCCCGGGCGGCAATCAGCCCCAGCATTTT. It encodes CSASDSGPGGNQPQHF.

This clonotype was counted many times. The gene calls are TRBV30 and TRBJ1-2, with D unresolved. From germline, CDR1 is GTSNPN and CDR2 SVGIG (reference sequence). Trimming removed 0 bases at V and 4 bases at J, with 12 bases between. The CDR3 loop spans 14 amino acids. DNA of the CDR3: TGTGCCTGGAGTGTATGGACGGCGAGCTATGGCTACACCTTC. Encoded protein: CAWSVWTASYGYTF.

The V call is TRBV29-1, the J call TRBJ2-2; D call uncertain. Germline V gene data show CDR1 as SQVTM and CDR2 as ANQGSEA. The CDR3 is made up of 12 amino acids. V was cut by 4 bases and J by 6 bases, with 9 bases left in between. The CDR3 is CSVVRSPGELFF. For the CDR3, the DNA is TGCAGCGTTGTTCGTTCCCCCGGGGAGCTGTTTTTT.

The chain couples TRBV5-1 to TRBJ1-4, with 8 positions matching TRBD1. The CDR3 consists of 15 residues. V lost 7 bases to trimming and J lost 7 bases; unmatched junction nucleotides: 12. Per germline, CDR1 SGHRS and CDR2 YFSETQ. CDR3 sequence: CASRIFDRGGEKLFF. DNA of the CDR3: TGCGCCAGCCGCATTTTCGACAGGGGTGGTGAAAAACTGTTTTTT.

The chain employs TRBV12-3 or TRBV12-4 and TRBJ2-2, with 10 bases aligning to TRBD2. V was clipped by 6 bases and J by 3 bases; unmatched bases: 4. This CDR3 is 15 amino acids long. CDR3 DNA: TGTGCCAGCAGCCGACTAGCGGGCGACACCGGGGAGCTGTTTTTT. This sequence encodes CASSRLAGDTGELFF.

This clonotype was detected once. The chain combines TRBV5-1 with TRBJ2-7; 7 bases fit TRBD1. The V and J ends lost 0 bases and 0 bases, in that order; junction bases with no gene match: 3. The CDR3 extends over 15 amino acids. The germline V gene encodes CDR1 SGHRS and CDR2 YFSETQ. CDR3 coding DNA: TGCGCCAGCAGCTTGGACAGGGGCTACTCCTACGAGCAGTACTTC. Translating it yields CASSLDRGYSYEQYF. Looking up the rest from reference TRBV5-1 and TRBJ2-7 gives the full variable domain: KAGVTQTPRYLIKTRGQQVTLSCSPISGHRSVSWYQQTPGQGLQFLFEYFSETQRNKGNFPGRFSGRQFSNSRSEMNVSTLELGDSALYLCASSLDRGYSYEQYFGPGTRLTVT.

This clonotype was observed many times. The chain uses TRBV11-2 and TRBJ2-7; 7 nucleotides agree with TRBD1. V lost 1 base to trimming and J lost 3 bases; unmatched junction nucleotides: 6. The length of the CDR3 is 15 residues. CDR1 SGHAT and CDR2 FQNNGV come from the germline V gene. CDR3 protein: CASSLGGQAHYEQYF. CDR3 DNA: TGTGCCAGCAGCTTAGGCGGACAGGCCCACTACGAGCAGTACTTC. Variable domain in full (rest from reference TRBV11-2 and TRBJ2-7): EAGVAQSPRYKIIEKRQSVAFWCNPISGHATLYWYQQILGQGPKLLIQFQNNGVVDDSQLPKDRFSAERLKGVDSTLKIQPAKLEDSAVYLCASSLGGQAHYEQYFGPGTRLTVT.

This clonotype was seen once. A much more abundant neighbour one base away suggests this may be a read error. The V gene is TRBV6-1, the J gene TRBJ1-5; 8 bases are a match to TRBD1. The V segment lost 5 bases and the J segment 5 bases; nucleotides outside the gene matches: 8. Looked up from germline, CDR1 is MNHNS and CDR2 is SASEGT. This CDR3 has 15 residues. In DNA, the CDR3 is TGTGCCAGCAGTCCTGACAGGGGAGGGGATCAGCCCCAGCATTTT. It translates to CASSPDRGGDQPQHF.

This clonotype was found a few times. CDR3 sequence reads: CSAKENTEAFF. DNA of the CDR3: TGCAGTGCCAAGGAGAACACTGAAGCTTTCTTT. The V call is TRBV20-1, the J call TRBJ1-1; D is undetermined. The CDR3 length is 11 residues. Germline values: CDR1 DFQATT, CDR2 SNEGSKA (reference sequence). Trimming cost V 6 bases and J 1 base, with 6 bases left between them.

As concerns this clonotype: A read error is possible here, since a much larger clone lies one base away. This chain uses TRBV27 with TRBJ2-7; D possibly corresponds to TRBD1 (7 bases). The germline V gene encodes CDR1 MNHEY and CDR2 SMNVEV (reference sequence). The CDR3 runs to 14 residues. This chain's CDR3 is CANSLRPGGYEQYF. The CDR3 DNA reads TGTGCCAACAGTTTACGACCAGGGGGGTACGAGCAGTACTTC.

The sample holds a few counts of this clonotype. This chain uses TRBV18 with TRBJ1-5; TRBD1 matches 7 bases. The CDR3 sequence is 12 residues long. The V segment lost 0 bases and the J segment 12 bases; nucleotides outside the gene matches: 2. Per germline, CDR1 KGHSH and CDR2 LQKENI. In DNA form, the CDR3 reads TGTGCCAGCTCACCACCGACAGGGAGCCAGCATTTT. This encodes CASSPPTGSQHF.